The sequence of this T cell receptor (beta chain) was determined in a study of T cells in Graves' hyperthyroidism and ophthalmopathy. Study-level background: Peripheral blood samples were taken at initial diagnosis, prior to any treatment. Study findings and constraints: Before onset, by a median of 6.5 months, the model predicted ophthalmopathy.

An absence of ophthalmopathy progression within 18 months meant stable Graves' hyperthyroidism. TCR beta CDR3 sequences were amplified from RNA transcripts. In the first-round RT-PCR of the TCR CDR3, the HTBI primer set was used. MiXCR, run by TCRdb on the multiplex PCR reads, gives a single entry per CDR3 protein. The table records 450,000 to 650,000 distinct CDR3 sequences, roughly 20% of them present only once. In this sample, this clonotype turned up many times. What it binds is not known. V dropped 8 bases and J dropped 5; count of bases not matched to a gene: 7. The germline gives CDR1 MNHNS, CDR2 SASEGT. This CDR3 comprises 13 residues.

The V gene is TRBV6-1, the J gene TRBJ1-2; TRBD1 matches at 8 bases. The clonotype comes from a man aged 18 to 35 with Graves' hyperthyroidism. The sample taken for sequencing was blood. The CDR3 DNA sequence: TGTGCCAGCGGTAGACAGGGGCGGTATGGCTACACCTTC. Encoded protein: CASGRQGRYGYTF.